This TCR beta chain was found in a study of T-cell reconstitution after alpha-beta-depleted transplantation in children. TCRbeta library construction was performed incorporating unique molecular identifiers. Via MiXCR, TCRdb re-called the PCR reads, giving one row per CDR3 protein. The data hold roughly 300,000 distinct CDR3 sequences, with around a tenth observed a single time. CDR3 length: 13 residues. V lost 5 bases and J 3 bases, leaving 11 bases between the germline ends. At least ten counts were recorded for this clonotype. As yet, its antigen is unknown. Study-level findings and limits: Some patients owed their high day-60 TCRbeta diversity to surviving recipient T cells and thymic progenitors. After one year, T-cell counts and TCRbeta diversity mostly came from new T cells.

The sample in question was peripheral blood, obtained 180 days after TCRalphabeta/CD19-depleted stem cell transplant. The receptor was derived from a male patient aged 2-15 years who had a stem cell transplant for chronic granulomatous disease, so the T cells may come from the graft donor. The rearrangement links TRBV12-3 or TRBV12-4 to TRBJ2-7; D remains unclear. CDR3 region: CASSTSYYYEQYF. Here the CDR3 DNA reads TGTGCCAGCAGTACTTCCTACTACTACGAGCAGTACTTC.